This T cell receptor beta chain was sequenced in a study of T cell responses to AZD1222 COVID-19 vaccine. Comments on this clone: Its antigen is not identified.

Points from the study as a whole: Clonal diversity may have been underestimated, and the donors were mostly white British, with more females than males. Targeting of unmutated variant regions was reportedly seen in nearly half of spike-specific TCRs.

TCRdb keeps only in-frame clones here, not all; method: immunoSEQ multiplex PCR. The sample has approximately 75,000 clones; approximately 87% are singletons. Germline CDR1 reads MNHEY; CDR2 reads SVGEGT. The CDR3 loop spans 17 amino acids. V was shortened by 2 bases and J by 6 bases, with 21 bases between the two germline ends. This clonotype was sampled from an adult who received the AZD1222 COVID-19 vaccine. The gene calls are TRBV6-2 or TRBV6-3 and TRBJ2-3; maybe TRBD2 (7 bases). The input for sequencing was peripheral blood, taken 28 days after the second AZD1222 dose. The CDR3 sequence: CASSYGRYRGAGDTQYF. CDR3 coding DNA: TGTGCCAGCAGTTACGGCCGCTACCGGGGGGCCGGGGATACGCAGTATTTT.